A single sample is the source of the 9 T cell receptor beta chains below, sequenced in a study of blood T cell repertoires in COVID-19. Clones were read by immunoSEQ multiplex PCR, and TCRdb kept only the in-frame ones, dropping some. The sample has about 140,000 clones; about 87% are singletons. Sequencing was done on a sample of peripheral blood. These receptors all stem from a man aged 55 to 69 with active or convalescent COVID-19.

As DNA, the CDR3 is TGTGCCAGCAGTTTAGTTCCCCTTAACACCGGGGAGCTGTTTTTT. Its protein is CASSLVPLNTGELFF. J is TRBJ2-2 and V is TRBV28; D remains unclear. This CDR3 has 15 residues. Deletions cut 2 bases from V and 2 bases from J, with 9 bases between. Germline loops: CDR1 MDHEN, CDR2 SYDVKM.

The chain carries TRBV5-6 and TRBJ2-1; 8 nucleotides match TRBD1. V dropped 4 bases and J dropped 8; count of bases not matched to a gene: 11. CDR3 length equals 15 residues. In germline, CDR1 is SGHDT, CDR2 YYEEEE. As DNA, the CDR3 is TGTGCCAGCAGCCCGACAGGGGTGAGGTTAGATGAGCAGTTCTTC. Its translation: CASSPTGVRLDEQFF.

CDR3: CASSAGTASGANVLTF. The CDR3 bases are TGTGCCAGTAGTGCCGGGACAGCCTCTGGGGCCAACGTCCTGACTTTC. The genes are TRBV19 and TRBJ2-6, with 7 bases aligning to TRBD1. The CDR3 is 16 amino acids. V shed 5 bases, J shed 0 bases, and the junction held 4 bases outside the gene matches. Germline lookup yields CDR1 LNHDA and CDR2 SQIVND (reference sequence).

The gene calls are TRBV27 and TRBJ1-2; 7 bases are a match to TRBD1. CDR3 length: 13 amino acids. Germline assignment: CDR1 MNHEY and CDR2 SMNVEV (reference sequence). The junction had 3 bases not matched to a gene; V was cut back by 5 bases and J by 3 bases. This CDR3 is CASSDRVDYGYTF. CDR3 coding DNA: TGTGCCAGCAGTGACAGGGTTGACTATGGCTACACCTTC.

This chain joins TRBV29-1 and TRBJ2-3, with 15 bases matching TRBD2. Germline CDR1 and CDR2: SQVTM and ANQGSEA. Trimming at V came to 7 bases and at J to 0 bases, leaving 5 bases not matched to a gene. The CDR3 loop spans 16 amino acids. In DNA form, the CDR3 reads TGCAGCGCTGGGACTAGCGGGAGGTCTAGCACAGATACGCAGTATTTT. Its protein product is CSAGTSGRSSTDTQYF.

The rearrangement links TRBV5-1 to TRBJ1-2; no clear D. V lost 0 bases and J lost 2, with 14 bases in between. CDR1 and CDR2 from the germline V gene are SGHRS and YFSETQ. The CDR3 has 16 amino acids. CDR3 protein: CASSLVGEEKNYGYTF. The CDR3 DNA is TGCGCCAGCAGCTTGGTGGGCGAAGAGAAAAACTATGGCTACACCTTC.

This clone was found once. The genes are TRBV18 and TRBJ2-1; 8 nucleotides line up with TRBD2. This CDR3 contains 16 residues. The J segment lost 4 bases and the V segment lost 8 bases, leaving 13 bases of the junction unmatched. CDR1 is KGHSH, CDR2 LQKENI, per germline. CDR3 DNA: TGTGCCAGCGCCCCCCCGTCGGGGGGGATATACAATGAGCAGTTCTTC. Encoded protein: CASAPPSGGIYNEQFF.

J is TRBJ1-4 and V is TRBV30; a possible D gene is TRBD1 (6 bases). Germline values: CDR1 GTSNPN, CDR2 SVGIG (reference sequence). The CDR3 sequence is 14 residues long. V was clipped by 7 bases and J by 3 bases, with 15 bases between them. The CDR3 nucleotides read TGTGCCTTCCACCCCGGGGGGCCTAATGAAAAACTGTTTTTT. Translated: CAFHPGGPNEKLFF.

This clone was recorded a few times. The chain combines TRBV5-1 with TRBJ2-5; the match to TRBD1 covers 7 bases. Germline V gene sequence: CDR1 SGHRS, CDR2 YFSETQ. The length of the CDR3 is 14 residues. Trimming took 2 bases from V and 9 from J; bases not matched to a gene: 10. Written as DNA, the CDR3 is TGCGCCAGCAGCTTAGGGACAGAGGCCTTGGCCCAGTACTTC. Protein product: CASSLGTEALAQYF.